The clone carrying this TCR beta chain was detected only once. This sample was included in a study of CD8+ T cells in alopecia areata. The treatment: oral pan-JAK inhibitor, 5-10 mg twice daily. The CDR3 loop spans 13 amino acids. Trimming stripped 5 bases from V and 8 bases from J, with 15 bases between. Germline CDR1 SGHTA, CDR2 FQGNSA. As the sequencing template, cDNA was produced by extracting RNA and reverse transcribing it. Here immunoSEQ multiplex PCR was the method, and the copy in TCRdb shows in-frame clones only, minus some. The sample includes roughly 280,000 clones, 45% to 70% of them seen just once.

This chain uses TRBV7-2 with TRBJ1-1; D remains ambiguous. This material consisted of CD4+ T cells sorted from blood, taken at approximately week 51, from a patient treated with tofacitinib. The source is a human donor with alopecia areata. CDR3 coding DNA: TGTGCCAGCAGCCTTGCGGTGGTCTCCGAAGCTTTCTTT. Protein product: CASSLAVVSEAFF.